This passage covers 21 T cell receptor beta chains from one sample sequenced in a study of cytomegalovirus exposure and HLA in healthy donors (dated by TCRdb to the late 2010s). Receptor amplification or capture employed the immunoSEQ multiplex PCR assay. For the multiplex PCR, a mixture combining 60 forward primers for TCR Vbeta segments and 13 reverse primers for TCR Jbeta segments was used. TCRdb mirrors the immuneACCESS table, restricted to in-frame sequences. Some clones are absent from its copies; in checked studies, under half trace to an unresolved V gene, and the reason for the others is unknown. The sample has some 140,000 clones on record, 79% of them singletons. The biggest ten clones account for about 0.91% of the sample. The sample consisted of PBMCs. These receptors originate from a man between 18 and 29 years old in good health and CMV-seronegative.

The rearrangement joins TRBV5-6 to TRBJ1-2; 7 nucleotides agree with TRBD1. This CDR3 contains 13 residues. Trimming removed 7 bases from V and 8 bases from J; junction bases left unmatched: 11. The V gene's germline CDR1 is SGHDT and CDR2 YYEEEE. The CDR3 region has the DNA TGTGCCAGCCAAACAGGGGCTTCAGGGGGCTACACCTTC. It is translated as CASQTGASGGYTF.

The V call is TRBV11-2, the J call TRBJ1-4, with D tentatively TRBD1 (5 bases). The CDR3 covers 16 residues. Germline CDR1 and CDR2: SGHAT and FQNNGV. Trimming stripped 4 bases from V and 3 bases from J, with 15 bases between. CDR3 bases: TGTGCCAGCAGCTCGTCTTCAGGGCTGGCTAATGAAAAACTGTTTTTT. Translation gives CASSSSSGLANEKLFF.

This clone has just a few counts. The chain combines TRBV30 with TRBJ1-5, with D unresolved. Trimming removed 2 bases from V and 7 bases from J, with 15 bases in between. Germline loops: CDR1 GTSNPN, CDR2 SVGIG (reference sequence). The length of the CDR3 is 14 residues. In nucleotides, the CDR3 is TGTGCCTGGAGTTTGGGGAGATTACGGCAGCCCCAGCATTTT. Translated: CAWSLGRLRQPQHF. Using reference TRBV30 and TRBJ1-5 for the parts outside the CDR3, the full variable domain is SQTIHQWPATLVQPVGSPLSLECTVEGTSNPNLYWYRQAAGRGLQLLFYSVGIGQISSEVPQNLSASRPQDRQFILSSKKLLLSDSGFYLCAWSLGRLRQPQHFGDGTRLSIL.

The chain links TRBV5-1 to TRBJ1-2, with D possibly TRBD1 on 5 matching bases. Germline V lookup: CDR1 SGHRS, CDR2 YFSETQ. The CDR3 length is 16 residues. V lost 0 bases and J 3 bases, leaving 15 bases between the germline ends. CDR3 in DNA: TGCGCCAGCAGCTTGGGGGTCCAGGGCTTGGACTATGGCTACACCTTC. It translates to CASSLGVQGLDYGYTF.

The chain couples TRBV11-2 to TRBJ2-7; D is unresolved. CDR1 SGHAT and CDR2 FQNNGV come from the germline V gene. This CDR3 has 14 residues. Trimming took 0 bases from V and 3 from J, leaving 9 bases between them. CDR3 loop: CASSLDLGGYEQYF. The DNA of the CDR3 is TGTGCCAGCAGCTTAGATCTAGGTGGCTACGAGCAGTACTTC.

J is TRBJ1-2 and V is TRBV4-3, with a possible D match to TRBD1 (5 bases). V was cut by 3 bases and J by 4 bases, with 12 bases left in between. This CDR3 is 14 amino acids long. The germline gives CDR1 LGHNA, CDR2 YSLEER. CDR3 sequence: CASSQGGGGYGYTF. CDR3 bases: TGCGCCAGCAGCCAGGGTGGGGGAGGCTATGGCTACACCTTC.

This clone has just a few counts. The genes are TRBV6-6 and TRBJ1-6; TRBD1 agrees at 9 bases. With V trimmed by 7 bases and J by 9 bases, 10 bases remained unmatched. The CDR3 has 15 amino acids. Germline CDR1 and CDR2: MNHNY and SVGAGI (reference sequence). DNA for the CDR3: TGTGCCAGCATCCGGGGGGGGACAGGGTTTTCACCCCTCCACTTT. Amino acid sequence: CASIRGGTGFSPLHF.

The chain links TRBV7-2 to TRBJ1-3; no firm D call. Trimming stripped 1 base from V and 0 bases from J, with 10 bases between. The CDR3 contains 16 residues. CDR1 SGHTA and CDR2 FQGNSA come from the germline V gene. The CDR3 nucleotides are TGTGCCAGCAGCTTAGTAGTACCCACCTCTGGAAACACCATATATTTT. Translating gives CASSLVVPTSGNTIYF.

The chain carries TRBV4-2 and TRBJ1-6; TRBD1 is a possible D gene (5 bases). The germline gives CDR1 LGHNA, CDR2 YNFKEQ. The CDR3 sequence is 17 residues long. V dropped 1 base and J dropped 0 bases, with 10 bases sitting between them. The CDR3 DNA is TGTGCCAGCAGCCAAGCCTCGGGGGACTCCTATAATTCACCCCTCCACTTT. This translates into CASSQASGDSYNSPLHF.

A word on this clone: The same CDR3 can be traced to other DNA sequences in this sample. This CDR3 reads CASSRGTEAFF. DNA of the CDR3: TGTGCCAGCTCCCGCGGAACTGAAGCTTTCTTT. The rearrangement links TRBV6-5 to TRBJ1-1; the D is unclear. The CDR3 has 11 amino acids. CDR1 is MNHEY and CDR2 is SVGAGI in the germline V gene. V lost 8 bases, J lost 5 bases, and 9 bases lay in between.

DNA for the CDR3: TGTGCCAGCAGCCCTGGGACAGGGGGGACCGGGGAGCTGTTTTTT. Its translation: CASSPGTGGTGELFF. V gene TRBV13 combines with J gene TRBJ2-2; 11 bases map to TRBD1. The J segment lost 5 bases and the V segment lost 5 bases, leaving 4 bases of the junction unmatched. CDR1 and CDR2 (germline): PRHDT, FYEKMQ (reference sequence). This CDR3 spans 15 amino acids.

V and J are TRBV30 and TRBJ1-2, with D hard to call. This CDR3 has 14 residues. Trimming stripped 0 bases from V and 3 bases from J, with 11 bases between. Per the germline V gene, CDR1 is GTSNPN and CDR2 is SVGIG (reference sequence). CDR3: CAWSVQDTYYGYTF. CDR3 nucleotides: TGTGCCTGGAGTGTCCAAGACACCTACTATGGCTACACCTTC.

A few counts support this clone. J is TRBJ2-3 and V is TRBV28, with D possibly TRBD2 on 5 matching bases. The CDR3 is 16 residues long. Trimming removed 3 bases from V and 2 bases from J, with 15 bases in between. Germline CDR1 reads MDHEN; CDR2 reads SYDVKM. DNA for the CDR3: TGTGCCAGCAGTTTGGTTCGGGGAAGTGACACAGATACGCAGTATTTT. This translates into CASSLVRGSDTDTQYF.

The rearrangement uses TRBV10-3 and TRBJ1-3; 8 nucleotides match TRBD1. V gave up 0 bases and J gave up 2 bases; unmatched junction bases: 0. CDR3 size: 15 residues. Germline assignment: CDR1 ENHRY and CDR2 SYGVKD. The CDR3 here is CAISESTGAGNTIYF. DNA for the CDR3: TGTGCCATCAGTGAGTCGACAGGGGCTGGAAACACCATATATTTT.

The CDR3 region has the DNA TGTGCCAGCAGTCTTCGACAGGGGAGGTTGACTGAAGCTTTCTTT. This translates into CASSLRQGRLTEAFF. This chain links TRBV6-6 with TRBJ1-1; 8 nucleotides align to TRBD1. J lost 5 bases, V lost 5 bases, and 10 bases had no gene match. This CDR3 is built from 15 residues. Germline V CDR1 and CDR2: MNHNY, SVGAGI (reference sequence).

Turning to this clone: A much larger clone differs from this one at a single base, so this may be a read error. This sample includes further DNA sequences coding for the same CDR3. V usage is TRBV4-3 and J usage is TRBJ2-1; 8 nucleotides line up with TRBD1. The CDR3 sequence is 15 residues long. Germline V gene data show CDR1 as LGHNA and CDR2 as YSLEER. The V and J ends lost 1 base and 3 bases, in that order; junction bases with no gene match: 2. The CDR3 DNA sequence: TGCGCCAGCAGCCAAGGAACAGGGGGCTACAATGAGCAGTTCTTC. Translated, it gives CASSQGTGGYNEQFF.

The CDR3 spells CASSEDKLPNYGYTF. CDR3 nucleotide sequence: TGTGCCAGCAGTGAAGATAAGCTTCCTAACTATGGCTACACCTTC. The rearrangement links TRBV6-1 to TRBJ1-2; D gene ambiguous. Looked up from germline, CDR1 is MNHNS and CDR2 is SASEGT. V lost 1 base to trimming and J lost 0 bases, with 9 bases between them. The CDR3 loop spans 15 amino acids.

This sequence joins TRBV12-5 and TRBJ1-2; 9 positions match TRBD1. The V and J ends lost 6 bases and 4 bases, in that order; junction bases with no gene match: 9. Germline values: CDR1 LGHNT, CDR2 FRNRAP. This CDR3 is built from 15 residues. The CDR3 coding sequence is TGTGCTAGTGGACCTACAGGGGGCTCAGTCTATGGCTACACCTTC. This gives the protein CASGPTGGSVYGYTF.

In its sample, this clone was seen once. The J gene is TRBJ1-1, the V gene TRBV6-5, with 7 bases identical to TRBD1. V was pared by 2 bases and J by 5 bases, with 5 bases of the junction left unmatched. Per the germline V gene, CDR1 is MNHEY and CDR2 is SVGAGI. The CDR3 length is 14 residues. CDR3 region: CASSYVQGRTEAFF. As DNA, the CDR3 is TGTGCCAGCAGTTACGTACAGGGGAGAACTGAAGCTTTCTTT.

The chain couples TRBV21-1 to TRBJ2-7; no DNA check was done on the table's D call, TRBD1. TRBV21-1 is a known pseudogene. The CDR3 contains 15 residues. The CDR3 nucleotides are TGTGCCAGCAGCAAAAACCAGGGGCTCTCCTACGAGCAGTACTTC. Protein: CASSKNQGLSYEQYF.

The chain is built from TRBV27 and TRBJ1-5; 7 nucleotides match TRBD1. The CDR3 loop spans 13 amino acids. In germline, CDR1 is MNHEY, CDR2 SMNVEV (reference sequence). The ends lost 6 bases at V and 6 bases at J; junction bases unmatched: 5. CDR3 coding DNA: TGTGCCAGCAGCGAGACAGGGTTTCAGCCCCAGCATTTT. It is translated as CASSETGFQPQHF.